One sample yielded the 17 T cell receptor beta chains listed below, sequenced in a study of breast tumors, draining lymph nodes, adjacent tissues. TCRdb ran MiXCR on the multiplex PCR reads and lists one entry per CDR3 protein. The table lists under 35,000 distinct CDR3 sequences, 60% to 80% of them singletons. What was sequenced was breast tumor tissue. Receptor source: a female donor with breast cancer. Some clones in this sample may be carry-over from other donors' samples.

The chain uses TRBV2 and TRBJ2-2; D not resolved. The V end lost 0 bases, the J end lost 4 bases, and 6 bases lay between the germline ends. The germline V gene has CDR1 SNHLY and CDR2 FYNNEI. The CDR3 length is 14 residues. CDR3 sequence (DNA): TGTGCCAGCAGTGAAGCACGCAGCACCGGGGAGCTGTTTTTT. It codes for CASSEARSTGELFF.

This clonotype qualifies as medium-sized. This chain links TRBV20-1 with TRBJ1-2, with D possibly being TRBD1 (6 bases). The V gene lost 3 bases and the J gene lost 2 bases, with 10 bases spanning the gap. Per the germline V gene, CDR1 is DFQATT and CDR2 is SNEGSKA (reference sequence). The CDR3 sequence is 13 residues long. The CDR3: CSASRDTNYGYTF. The CDR3 nucleotides are TGCAGTGCTAGTAGGGACACCAACTATGGCTACACCTTC.

This rearrangement joins TRBV7-2 to TRBJ2-7; 9 bases are a match to TRBD1. Per germline, CDR1 SGHTA and CDR2 FQGNSA. The CDR3 is 16 residues long. J lost 5 bases, V lost 1 base, and 9 bases had no gene match. The CDR3 protein is CASSLDSGQGFHEQYF. The DNA of the CDR3 is TGTGCCAGCAGCTTAGATTCTGGACAGGGGTTCCACGAGCAGTACTTC.

In this sample, this clonotype turned up many times. The genes are TRBV11-2 and TRBJ2-5, with D hard to call. The V end was cut by 0 bases, the J end by 5 bases, with 7 bases between. The CDR3 is 13 amino acids. Germline CDR1 and CDR2: SGHAT and FQNNGV. CDR3 coding DNA: TGTGCCAGCAGCTTAGATATGGAGGAGACCCAGTACTTC. Protein: CASSLDMEETQYF.

This clonotype was found many times. A much larger clone differs from this one at a single base, so this may be a read error. J is TRBJ2-7 and V is TRBV20-1; 7 nucleotides line up with TRBD2. V lost 0 bases, J lost 6 bases, and 8 bases stayed unmatched. The CDR3 consists of 14 residues. Per germline, CDR1 DFQATT and CDR2 SNEGSKA (reference sequence). CDR3 amino acids: CSARESGLNSEQYF. In DNA form, the CDR3 reads TGCAGTGCTAGAGAATCGGGACTAAACTCCGAGCAGTACTTC.

This clonotype appeared many times. It may be a read error: a sequence one base away is much more abundant. This sequence joins TRBV20-1 and TRBJ1-2; no definite D call. Germline V CDR1 and CDR2: DFQATT, SNEGSKA (reference sequence). There are 12 residues in the CDR3. CDR3 region: CSAISPYYGSTF. The CDR3 nucleotides are TGCAGTGCTATAAGCCCCTACTATGGCTCCACCTTC.

J is TRBJ1-2 and V is TRBV29-1; D uncertain. Germline V lookup: CDR1 SQVTM, CDR2 ANQGSEA. The CDR3 sequence is 12 residues long. Deletions cut 5 bases from V and 4 bases from J, with 11 bases between. CDR3 sequence reads: CSVPGRSYGYTF. Written as DNA, the CDR3 is TGCAGCGTTCCTGGACGGAGCTATGGCTACACCTTC.

By its share, this clonotype is medium-sized. The CDR3 here is CASSETGSNQPQHF. CDR3 sequence (DNA): TGTGCCAGCAGTGAAACAGGGAGCAATCAGCCCCAGCATTTT. The chain combines TRBV2 with TRBJ1-5; possibly TRBD1 for D (6 bases). CDR3 size: 14 residues. The V and J ends lost 2 bases and 1 base respectively, with 6 bases between them. Germline V CDR1 and CDR2: SNHLY, FYNNEI.

The rearrangement joins TRBV2 to TRBJ2-7; D possibly corresponds to TRBD2 (5 bases). V shed 4 bases and J shed 5 bases, with 9 bases lying between them. Germline V gives CDR1 SNHLY, CDR2 FYNNEI. The CDR3 has 12 amino acids. This CDR3 is CASSARAHEQYF. In nucleotides, the CDR3 is TGTGCCAGCAGTGCGAGGGCCCACGAGCAGTACTTC.

By share of the sample, this clonotype is medium-sized. This rearrangement joins TRBV7-8 to TRBJ2-7; 10 bases line up with TRBD2. Germline V gene sequence: CDR1 SGHVS, CDR2 FQNEAQ. V gave up 1 base and J gave up 10 bases; unmatched junction bases: 10. The CDR3 is made up of 15 amino acids. CDR3 in DNA: TGTGCCAGCAGCTTAGGAGCTAGCGGGAGTAGCGGACAGTACTTC. Protein sequence: CASSLGASGSSGQYF. Together with reference TRBV7-8 and TRBJ2-7, the CDR3 gives the full variable domain: GAGVSQSPRYKVAKRGQDVALRCDPISGHVSLFWYQQALGQGPEFLTYFQNEAQLDKSGLPSDRFFAERPEGSVSTLKIQRTQQEDSAVYLCASSLGASGSSGQYFGPGTRLTVT.

This clonotype was seen a single time. CDR3 region: CASSFYGTNSYEQYF. CDR3 DNA: TGTGCCAGCAGCTTCTATGGGACTAACTCCTACGAGCAGTACTTC. V and J are TRBV7-2 and TRBJ2-7, with 7 bases matching TRBD2. Germline CDR1 and CDR2: SGHTA and FQGNSA. The CDR3 is 15 residues long. The ends lost 3 bases at V and 0 bases at J; junction bases unmatched: 5. Supplemented by reference TRBV7-2 and TRBJ2-7, the full variable domain reads GAGVSQSPSNKVTEKGKDVELRCDPISGHTALYWYRQSLGQGLEFLIYFQGNSAPDKSGLPSDRFSAERTGGSVSTLTIQRTQQEDSAVYLCASSFYGTNSYEQYFGPGTRLTVT.

This clonotype was seen only a few times. The V and J genes are TRBV4-1 and TRBJ1-6; TRBD1 agrees at 7 bases. V was pared by 3 bases and J by 8 bases, with 7 bases of the junction left unmatched. This CDR3 spans 15 amino acids. CDR1 is MGHRA, CDR2 YSYEKL, per germline. CDR3 protein: CASSHYRGVDSPLHF. In nucleotides, the CDR3 is TGCGCCAGCAGCCACTACAGGGGCGTGGATTCACCCCTCCACTTT.

In this sample, this clonotype is large (0.1 to 1%). The CDR3 region is CASTRGGYPYEQYF. DNA for the CDR3: TGTGCCAGCACCAGGGGGGGGTACCCCTACGAGCAGTACTTC. V and J are TRBV6-6 and TRBJ2-7; either TRBD1 or TRBD2 may fit D (7 bases each). Germline assignment: CDR1 MNHNY and CDR2 SVGAGI (reference sequence). Trimming shortened V by 7 bases and J by 2 bases, and 15 bases separated the two germline ends. The CDR3 is 14 amino acids.

The chain uses TRBV27 and TRBJ1-1, with D possibly being TRBD1 (5 bases). Trimming removed 7 bases at V and 4 bases at J, with 7 bases between. The CDR3 extends over 11 amino acids. The germline CDR1 and CDR2 sequences are MNHEY and SMNVEV (reference sequence). This chain's CDR3 is CASKDSTEAFF. For the CDR3, the DNA is TGTGCCAGCAAAGACAGCACTGAAGCTTTCTTT.

The chain is built from TRBV10-3 and TRBJ1-2; the D is unclear. The CDR3 sequence is 14 residues long. V lost 7 bases and J lost 0, with 12 bases in between. Germline V gene lookup returns CDR1 ENHRY and CDR2 SYGVKD. The CDR3 is CAITQTVTNYGYTF. CDR3 bases: TGTGCCATCACTCAGACGGTCACTAACTATGGCTACACCTTC.

The table lists this clonotype with many counts. This sequence joins TRBV11-2 and TRBJ2-7; possible D gene TRBD2, 6 bases. In germline, CDR1 is SGHAT, CDR2 FQNNGV. The V and J ends lost 8 bases and 3 bases respectively, with 11 bases between them. This CDR3 is built from 12 residues. The DNA of the CDR3 is TGTGCCAGCCGGGACTCGGTCTACGAGCAGTACTTC. This encodes CASRDSVYEQYF.

The V and J genes are TRBV2 and TRBJ1-2; TRBD1 aligns across 12 bases. The germline gives CDR1 SNHLY, CDR2 FYNNEI. The CDR3 is 12 residues long. J was trimmed by 8 bases and V by 6 bases; bases with no gene match: 1. The DNA of the CDR3 is TGTGCCAGCAGAGGGACAGGGGGCGGCTACACCTTC. Translating it yields CASRGTGGGYTF.